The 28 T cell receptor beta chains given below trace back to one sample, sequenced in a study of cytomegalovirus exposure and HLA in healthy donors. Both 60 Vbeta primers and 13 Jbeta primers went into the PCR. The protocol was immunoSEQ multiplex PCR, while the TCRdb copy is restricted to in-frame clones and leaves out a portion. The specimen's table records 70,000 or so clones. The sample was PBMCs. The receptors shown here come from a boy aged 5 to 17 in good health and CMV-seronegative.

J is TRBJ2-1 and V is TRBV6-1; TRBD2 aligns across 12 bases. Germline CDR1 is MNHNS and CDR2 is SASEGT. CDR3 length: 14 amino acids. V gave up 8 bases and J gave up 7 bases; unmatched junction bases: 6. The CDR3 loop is CASGRLAGVNEQFF. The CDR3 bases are TGTGCCAGCGGGAGACTAGCGGGAGTAAATGAGCAGTTCTTC.

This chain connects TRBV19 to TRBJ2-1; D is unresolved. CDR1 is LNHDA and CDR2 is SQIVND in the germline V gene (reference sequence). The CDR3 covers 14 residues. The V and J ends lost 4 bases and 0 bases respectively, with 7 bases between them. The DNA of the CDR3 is TGTGCCAGTAGTAAATCGAGCTCCTACAATGAGCAGTTCTTC. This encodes CASSKSSSYNEQFF.

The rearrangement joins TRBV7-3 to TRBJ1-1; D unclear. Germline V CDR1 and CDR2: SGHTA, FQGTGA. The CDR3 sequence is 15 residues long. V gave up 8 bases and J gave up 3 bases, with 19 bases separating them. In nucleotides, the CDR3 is TGTGCCAGCGCAGAAATTCCCGGAGGTGACACTGAAGCTTTCTTT. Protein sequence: CASAEIPGGDTEAFF. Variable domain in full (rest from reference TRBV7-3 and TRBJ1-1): GAGVSQTPSNKVTEKGKYVELRCDPISGHTALYWYRQSLGQGPEFLIYFQGTGAADDSGLPNDRFFAVRPEGSVSTLKIQRTERGDSAVYLCASAEIPGGDTEAFFGQGTRLTVV.

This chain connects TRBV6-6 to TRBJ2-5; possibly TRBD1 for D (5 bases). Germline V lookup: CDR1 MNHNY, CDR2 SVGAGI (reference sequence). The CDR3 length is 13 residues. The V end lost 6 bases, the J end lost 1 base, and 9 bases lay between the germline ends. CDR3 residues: CASRIDSQETQYF. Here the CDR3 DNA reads TGTGCCAGCAGGATCGACAGCCAAGAGACCCAGTACTTC.

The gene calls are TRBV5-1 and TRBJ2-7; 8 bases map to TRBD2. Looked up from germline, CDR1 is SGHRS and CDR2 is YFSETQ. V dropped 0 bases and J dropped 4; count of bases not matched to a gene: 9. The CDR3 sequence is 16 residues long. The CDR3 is CASSLDRGRPQYEQYF. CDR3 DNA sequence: TGCGCCAGCAGCTTGGATCGCGGGAGGCCCCAGTACGAGCAGTACTTC.

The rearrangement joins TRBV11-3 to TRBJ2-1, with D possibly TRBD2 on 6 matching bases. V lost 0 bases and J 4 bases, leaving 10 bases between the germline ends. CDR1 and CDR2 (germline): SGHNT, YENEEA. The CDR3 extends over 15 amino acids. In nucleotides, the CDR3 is TGTGCCAGCAGCTTAGACCCGGGACTGTACAATGAGCAGTTCTTC. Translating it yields CASSLDPGLYNEQFF.

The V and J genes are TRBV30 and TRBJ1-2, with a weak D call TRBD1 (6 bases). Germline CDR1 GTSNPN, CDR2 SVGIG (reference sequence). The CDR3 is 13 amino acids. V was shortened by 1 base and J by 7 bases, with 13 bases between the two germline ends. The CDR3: CAWSDRVISGYTF. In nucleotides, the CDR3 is TGTGCCTGGAGTGACAGGGTTATTTCTGGCTACACCTTC.

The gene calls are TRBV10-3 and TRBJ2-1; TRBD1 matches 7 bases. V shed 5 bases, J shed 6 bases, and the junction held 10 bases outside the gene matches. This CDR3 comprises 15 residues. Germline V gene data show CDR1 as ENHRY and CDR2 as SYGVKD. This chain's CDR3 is CAISPTGEKSNEQFF. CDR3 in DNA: TGTGCCATCAGTCCTACAGGGGAAAAGAGCAATGAGCAGTTCTTC.

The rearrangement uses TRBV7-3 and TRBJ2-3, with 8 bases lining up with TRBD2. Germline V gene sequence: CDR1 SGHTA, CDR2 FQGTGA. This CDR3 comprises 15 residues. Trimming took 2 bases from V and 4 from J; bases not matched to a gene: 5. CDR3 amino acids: CASSLSGGGPDTQYF. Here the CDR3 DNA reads TGTGCCAGCAGCTTATCGGGGGGGGGACCAGATACGCAGTATTTT.

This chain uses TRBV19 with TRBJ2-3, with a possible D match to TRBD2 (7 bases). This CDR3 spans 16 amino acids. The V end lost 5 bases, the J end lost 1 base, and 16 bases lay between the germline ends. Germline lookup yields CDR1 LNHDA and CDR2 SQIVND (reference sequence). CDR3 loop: CASSLARGAGTDTQYF. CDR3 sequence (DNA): TGTGCCAGTAGTTTAGCACGGGGGGCGGGCACAGATACGCAGTATTTT.

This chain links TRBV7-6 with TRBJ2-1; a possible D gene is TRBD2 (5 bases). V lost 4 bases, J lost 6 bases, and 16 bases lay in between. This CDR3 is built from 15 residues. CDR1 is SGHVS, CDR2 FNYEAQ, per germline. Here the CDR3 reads CASSSDWLASNEQFF. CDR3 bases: TGTGCCAGCAGCTCGGACTGGCTTGCTTCCAATGAGCAGTTCTTC.

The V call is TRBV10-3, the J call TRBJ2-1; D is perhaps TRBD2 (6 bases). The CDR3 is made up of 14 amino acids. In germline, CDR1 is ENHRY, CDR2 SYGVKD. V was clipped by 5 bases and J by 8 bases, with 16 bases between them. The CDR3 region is CAISPRSGLDEQFF. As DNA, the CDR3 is TGTGCCATCAGTCCGAGAAGCGGGCTGGATGAGCAGTTCTTC.

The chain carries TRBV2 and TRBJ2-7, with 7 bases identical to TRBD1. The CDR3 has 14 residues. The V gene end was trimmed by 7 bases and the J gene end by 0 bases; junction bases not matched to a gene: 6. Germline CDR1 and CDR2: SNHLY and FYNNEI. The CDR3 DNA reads TGTGCCAGCACCAAGGACAGGCACTCCTACGAGCAGTACTTC. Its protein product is CASTKDRHSYEQYF.

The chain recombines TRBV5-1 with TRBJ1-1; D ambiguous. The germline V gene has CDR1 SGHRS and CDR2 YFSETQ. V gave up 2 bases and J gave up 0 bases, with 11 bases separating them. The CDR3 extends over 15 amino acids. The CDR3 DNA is TGCGCCAGCAGCTTTTTGCCCAGGATGAACACTGAAGCTTTCTTT. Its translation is CASSFLPRMNTEAFF.

CDR3 amino acids: CASSQGDSTYGYTF. The CDR3, as DNA: TGCGCCAGCAGCCAAGGGGACAGCACCTATGGCTACACCTTC. This sequence joins TRBV4-1 and TRBJ1-2; 7 nucleotides align to TRBD1. There are 14 residues in the CDR3. The germline V gene has CDR1 MGHRA and CDR2 YSYEKL. With V trimmed by 1 base and J by 4 bases, 3 bases remained unmatched.

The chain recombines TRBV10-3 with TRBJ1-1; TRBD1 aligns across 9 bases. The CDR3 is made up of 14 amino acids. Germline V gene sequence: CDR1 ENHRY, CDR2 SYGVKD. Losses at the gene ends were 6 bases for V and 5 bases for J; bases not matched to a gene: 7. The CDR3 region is CAIRETGGVTEAFF. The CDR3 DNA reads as TGTGCCATCAGGGAAACAGGGGGCGTGACTGAAGCTTTCTTT.

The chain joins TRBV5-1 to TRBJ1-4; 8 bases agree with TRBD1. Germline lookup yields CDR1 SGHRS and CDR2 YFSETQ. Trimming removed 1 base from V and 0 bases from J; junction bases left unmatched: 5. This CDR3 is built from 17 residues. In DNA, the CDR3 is TGCGCCAGCAGCTTGACCGGACAGGGCGCAACTAATGAAAAACTGTTTTTT. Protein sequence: CASSLTGQGATNEKLFF.

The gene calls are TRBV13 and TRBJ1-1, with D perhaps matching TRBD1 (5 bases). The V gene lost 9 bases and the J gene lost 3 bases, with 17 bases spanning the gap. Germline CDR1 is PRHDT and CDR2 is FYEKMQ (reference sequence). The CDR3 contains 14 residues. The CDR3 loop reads CASETRTGDTEAFF. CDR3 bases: TGTGCCAGTGAGACGAGGACGGGGGACACTGAAGCTTTCTTT. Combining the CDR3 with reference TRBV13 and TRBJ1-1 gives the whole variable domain AAGVIQSPRHLIKEKRETATLKCYPIPRHDTVYWYQQGPGQDPQFLISFYEKMQSDKGSIPDRFSAQQFSDYHSELNMSSLELGDSALYFCASETRTGDTEAFFGQGTRLTVV.

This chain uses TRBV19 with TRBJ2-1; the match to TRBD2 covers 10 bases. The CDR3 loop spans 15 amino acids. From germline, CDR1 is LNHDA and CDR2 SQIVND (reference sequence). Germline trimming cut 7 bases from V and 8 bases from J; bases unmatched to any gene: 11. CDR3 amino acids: CASNPSGSPRDEQFF. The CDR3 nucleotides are TGTGCCAGTAACCCTAGCGGGAGCCCCAGGGATGAGCAGTTCTTC.

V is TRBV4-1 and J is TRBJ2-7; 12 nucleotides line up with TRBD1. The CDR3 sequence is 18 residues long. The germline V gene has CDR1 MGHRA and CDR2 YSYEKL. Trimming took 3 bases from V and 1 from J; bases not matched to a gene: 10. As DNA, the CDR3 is TGCGCCAGCAGCCAGGCCGGGACAGGGGGCGTGAATTCCTACGAGCAGTACTTC. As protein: CASSQAGTGGVNSYEQYF.

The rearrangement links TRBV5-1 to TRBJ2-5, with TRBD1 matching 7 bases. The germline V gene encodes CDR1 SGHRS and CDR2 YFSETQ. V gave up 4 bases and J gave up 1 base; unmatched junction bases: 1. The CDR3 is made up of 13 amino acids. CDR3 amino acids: CASSPGGQETQYF. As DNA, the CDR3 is TGCGCCAGCAGCCCAGGGGGCCAAGAGACCCAGTACTTC.

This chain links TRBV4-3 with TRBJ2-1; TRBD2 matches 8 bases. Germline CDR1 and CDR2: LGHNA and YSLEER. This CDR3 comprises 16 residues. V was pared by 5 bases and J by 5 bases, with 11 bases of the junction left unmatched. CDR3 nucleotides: TGCGCCAGCAGCGTTACGGCTAGCGGGCCGGACAATGAGCAGTTCTTC. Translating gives CASSVTASGPDNEQFF.

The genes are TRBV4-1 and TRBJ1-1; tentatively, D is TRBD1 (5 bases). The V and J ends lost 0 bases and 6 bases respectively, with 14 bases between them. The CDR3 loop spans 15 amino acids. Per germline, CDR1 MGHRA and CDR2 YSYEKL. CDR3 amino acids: CASSQDGFRGAEAFF. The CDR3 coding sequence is TGCGCCAGCAGCCAAGACGGCTTTCGGGGGGCTGAAGCTTTCTTT.

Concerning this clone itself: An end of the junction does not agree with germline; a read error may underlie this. CDR3 sequence: CASSMESSDNEQFF. DNA of the CDR3: TGCGCCAGCAGCATGGAGAGCTCCGACAATGAGCAGTTCTTC. J is TRBJ2-1 and V is TRBV5-1; D not certain. This CDR3 has 14 residues. CDR1 and CDR2 from the germline V gene are SGHRS and YFSETQ.

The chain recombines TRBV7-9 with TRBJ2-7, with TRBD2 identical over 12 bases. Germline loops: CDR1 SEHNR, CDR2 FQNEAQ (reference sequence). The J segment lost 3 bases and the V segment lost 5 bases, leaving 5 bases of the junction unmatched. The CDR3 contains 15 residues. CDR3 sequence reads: CASSPWTSGIYEQYF. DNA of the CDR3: TGTGCCAGCAGCCCGTGGACTAGCGGGATCTACGAGCAGTACTTC.

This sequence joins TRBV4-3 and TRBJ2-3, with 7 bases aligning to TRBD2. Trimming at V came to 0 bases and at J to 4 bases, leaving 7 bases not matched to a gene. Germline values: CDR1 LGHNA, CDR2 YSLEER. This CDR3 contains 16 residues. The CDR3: CASSQDYGRRPDTQYF. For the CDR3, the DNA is TGCGCCAGCAGCCAAGATTACGGGAGGCGGCCAGATACGCAGTATTTT.

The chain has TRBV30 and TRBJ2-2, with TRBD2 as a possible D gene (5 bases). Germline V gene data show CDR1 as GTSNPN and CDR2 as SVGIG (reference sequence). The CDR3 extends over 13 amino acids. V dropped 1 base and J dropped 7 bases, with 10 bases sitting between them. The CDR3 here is CAWSGGLNGELFF. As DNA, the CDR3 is TGTGCCTGGAGTGGCGGACTCAACGGGGAGCTGTTTTTT.

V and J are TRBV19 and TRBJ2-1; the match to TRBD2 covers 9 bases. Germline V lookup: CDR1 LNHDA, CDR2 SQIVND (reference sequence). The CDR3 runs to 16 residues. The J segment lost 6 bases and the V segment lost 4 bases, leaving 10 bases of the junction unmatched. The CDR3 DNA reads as TGTGCCAGTAGTACTGATCCGGGACTAGCCATCAATGAGCAGTTCTTC. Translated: CASSTDPGLAINEQFF.